This is a list of T cell receptor beta chains from one sample in a study of shared clonotypes between healthy human individuals. Libraries were prepared by immunoSEQ multiplex PCR; TCRdb keeps only in-frame clonotypes and omits some of them. The repertoire consists of about 1.5 million clones, with roughly 96% occurring once and the leading ten covering roughly 1.2%. The sequencing sample was made of naive CD4+ T cells sorted from blood. These receptors all stem from a man aged 25-40 years in good health. CDR3s include the opening cysteine and the closing phenylalanine or tryptophan. A D gene is named only where the DNA matches it firmly. Only part of the rows carry a size: once, few, many, or a class if the clone is expanded.

d_gene: -; abundance: -; v_gene: TRBV29-1; j_gene: TRBJ2-1; len: 14; CDR3nt: TGCAGCGTTGTTACCGGGCCCACCAACAATGAGCAGTTCTTC; CDR3aa: CSVVTGPTNNEQFF
d_gene: TRBD2; abundance: -; v_gene: TRBV27; j_gene: TRBJ2-7; len: 17; CDR3nt: TGTGCCAGCAGCCAACAGGGACTAGCGGGAGATCGTAGGGAGCAGTACTTC; CDR3aa: CASSQQGLAGDRREQYF
d_gene: -; abundance: once; v_gene: TRBV2; j_gene: TRBJ2-7; len: 12; CDR3nt: TGTGCCAGCAGTGGACAGATCTACGAGCAGTACTTC; CDR3aa: CASSGQIYEQYF
d_gene: -; abundance: once; v_gene: TRBV6-5; j_gene: TRBJ1-2; len: 16; CDR3nt: TGTGCCAGCAGTTACTCGCCACGACTCCCTCTCTATGGCTACACCTTC; CDR3aa: CASSYSPRLPLYGYTF
d_gene: -; abundance: -; v_gene: TRBV28; j_gene: TRBJ1-1; len: 13; CDR3nt: TGTGCCAGCAGCCTGACAAGGTACGCTGAAGCTTTCTTT; CDR3aa: CASSLTRYAEAFF
d_gene: -; abundance: -; v_gene: TRBV6-5; j_gene: TRBJ1-2; len: 11; CDR3nt: TGTGCCAGCAGTTACTCGAACGGCTACACCTTC; CDR3aa: CASSYSNGYTF
d_gene: -; abundance: -; v_gene: TRBV7-8; j_gene: TRBJ2-5; len: 15; CDR3nt: TGTGCCAGCAGCTTAGCCCGGGGACCAGAAGAGACCCAGTACTTC; CDR3aa: CASSLARGPEETQYF
d_gene: -; abundance: -; v_gene: TRBV21-1; j_gene: TRBJ1-1; len: 16; CDR3nt: TGTGCCAGCAGCAAACTATTAAAGGACAGGAACACTGAAGCTTTCTTT; CDR3aa: CASSKLLKDRNTEAFF
d_gene: -; abundance: once; v_gene: TRBV10-2; j_gene: TRBJ2-2; len: 15; CDR3nt: TGCGCCAGCAAATCCCTAGGGGGTGGCACCGGGGAGCTGTTTTTT; CDR3aa: CASKSLGGGTGELFF
d_gene: -; abundance: -; v_gene: TRBV28; j_gene: TRBJ2-2; len: 15; CDR3nt: TGTGCCAGCAGTTTCTTTCCCCGCAACACCGGGGAGCTGTTTTTT; CDR3aa: CASSFFPRNTGELFF
d_gene: -; abundance: -; v_gene: TRBV10-3; j_gene: TRBJ2-7; len: 12; CDR3nt: TGTGCCATCAGGGGTTCAAACTACGAGCAGTACTTC; CDR3aa: CAIRGSNYEQYF
d_gene: -; abundance: -; v_gene: TRBV18; j_gene: TRBJ1-4; len: 13; CDR3nt: TGTGCCAGCTCACCACTGAGTAATGAAAAACTGTTTTTT; CDR3aa: CASSPLSNEKLFF
d_gene: TRBD2; abundance: -; v_gene: TRBV29-1; j_gene: TRBJ2-5; len: 15; CDR3nt: TGCAGCGCGCGAAGGGAACCAGCGGGGGTTGAGACCCAGTACTTC; CDR3aa: CSARREPAGVETQYF
d_gene: -; abundance: -; v_gene: TRBV7-2; j_gene: TRBJ2-1; len: 16; CDR3nt: TGTGCCAGCAGCTTAGCGGAGGGGAGTTCCTACAATGAGCAGTTCTTC; CDR3aa: CASSLAEGSSYNEQFF
d_gene: -; abundance: -; v_gene: TRBV6-6; j_gene: TRBJ2-7; len: 13; CDR3nt: TGTGCCAGCACCGAATGGGGGGCGGAGGAGCAGTACTTC; CDR3aa: CASTEWGAEEQYF
d_gene: -; abundance: once; v_gene: TRBV5-4; j_gene: TRBJ2-7; len: 13; CDR3nt: TGTGCCAGCAGCTCTATAAGCTCCTACGAGCAGTACTTC; CDR3aa: CASSSISSYEQYF
d_gene: TRBD2; abundance: -; v_gene: TRBV18; j_gene: TRBJ2-7; len: 16; CDR3nt: TGTGCCAGCTCACCCCCCCCTAGCGGGAACTACTACGAGCAGTACTTC; CDR3aa: CASSPPPSGNYYEQYF
d_gene: TRBD2; abundance: once; v_gene: TRBV5-3; j_gene: TRBJ2-7; len: 16; CDR3nt: TGTGCCAGAAGCTTGACGACTAGCCATGCACCCTACGAGCAGTACTTC; CDR3aa: CARSLTTSHAPYEQYF
d_gene: -; abundance: -; v_gene: TRBV28; j_gene: TRBJ2-7; len: 13; CDR3nt: TGTGCCAGCAGTTTGAGGGGCGCGTACGAGCAGTACTTC; CDR3aa: CASSLRGAYEQYF
d_gene: -; abundance: -; v_gene: TRBV28; j_gene: TRBJ2-7; len: 14; CDR3nt: TGTGCCAGCAGTTTAACAGGGAGCCCCTACGAGCAGTACTTC; CDR3aa: CASSLTGSPYEQYF
d_gene: TRBD1; abundance: -; v_gene: TRBV6-5; j_gene: TRBJ2-7; len: 16; CDR3nt: TGTGCCAGCAGTTACTACCGAGGGACAGCCGTTTACGAGCAGTACTTC; CDR3aa: CASSYYRGTAVYEQYF
d_gene: TRBD2; abundance: -; v_gene: TRBV7-6; j_gene: TRBJ2-3; len: 20; CDR3nt: TGTGCCAGCAGCTTAATCGTGGGGTCTAGCGGGAGCGGCGGTGTAGATACGCAGTATTTT; CDR3aa: CASSLIVGSSGSGGVDTQYF
d_gene: -; abundance: -; v_gene: TRBV14; j_gene: TRBJ1-4; len: 15; CDR3nt: TGTGCCAGCAGCCAAGGTCTCAACGGGAATGAAAAACTGTTTTTT; CDR3aa: CASSQGLNGNEKLFF
d_gene: -; abundance: -; v_gene: TRBV28; j_gene: TRBJ2-2; len: 13; CDR3nt: TGTGCCAGCAATCGGGGAGCTAACGGGGAGCTGTTTTTT; CDR3aa: CASNRGANGELFF
d_gene: TRBD2; abundance: -; v_gene: TRBV25-1; j_gene: TRBJ2-7; len: 18; CDR3nt: TGTGCCAGCAGTGATTCAAGACTAGCGAGCCGCCTCTCCTACGAGCAGTACTTC; CDR3aa: CASSDSRLASRLSYEQYF
d_gene: TRBD1; abundance: -; v_gene: TRBV13; j_gene: TRBJ2-4; len: 16; CDR3nt: TGTGCCAGCAGCGTGGGGACAGAAGTAGCCAAAAACATTCAGTACTTC; CDR3aa: CASSVGTEVAKNIQYF
d_gene: TRBD2; abundance: -; v_gene: TRBV6-1; j_gene: TRBJ2-5; len: 14; CDR3nt: TGTGCCAGCAGTGGGACTAGCGTCCTAGAGACCCAGTACTTC; CDR3aa: CASSGTSVLETQYF
d_gene: -; abundance: -; v_gene: TRBV2; j_gene: TRBJ1-1; len: 15; CDR3nt: TGTGCCAGCACCTCACGGGACTTCTCAAACACTGAAGCTTTCTTT; CDR3aa: CASTSRDFSNTEAFF
d_gene: TRBD1; abundance: -; v_gene: TRBV10-3; j_gene: TRBJ2-1; len: 15; CDR3nt: TGTGCCACCCGGCGGGACAGGGACTCCTACAATGAGCAGTTCTTC; CDR3aa: CATRRDRDSYNEQFF
d_gene: TRBD2; abundance: -; v_gene: TRBV7-9; j_gene: TRBJ2-1; len: 16; CDR3nt: TGTGCCAGCAGCTCCAGCGGGAGGGAGGCCTACAATGAGCAGTTCTTC; CDR3aa: CASSSSGREAYNEQFF
d_gene: TRBD2; abundance: -; v_gene: TRBV7-2; j_gene: TRBJ2-5; len: 15; CDR3nt: TGTGCCAGCAGCCGGGGACTAGCGGTACAAGAGACCCAGTACTTC; CDR3aa: CASSRGLAVQETQYF
d_gene: TRBD1; abundance: -; v_gene: TRBV5-1; j_gene: TRBJ2-7; len: 13; CDR3nt: TGCGCCAGCATCGGGACAGGGAGGTCCGAGCAGTACTTC; CDR3aa: CASIGTGRSEQYF
d_gene: -; abundance: -; v_gene: TRBV6-6; j_gene: TRBJ1-1; len: 14; CDR3nt: TGTGCCAGCAGTTACTTCGACCGGGGGACTGAAGCTTTCTTT; CDR3aa: CASSYFDRGTEAFF
d_gene: -; abundance: -; v_gene: TRBV28; j_gene: TRBJ2-1; len: 13; CDR3nt: TGTGCCAGCAGTTACAGGCGGTACAATGAGCAGTTCTTC; CDR3aa: CASSYRRYNEQFF
d_gene: -; abundance: -; v_gene: TRBV9; j_gene: TRBJ2-2; len: 15; CDR3nt: TGTGCCAGCAGCGTCCGGGCAGGGCACACCGGGGAGCTGTTTTTT; CDR3aa: CASSVRAGHTGELFF
d_gene: -; abundance: -; v_gene: TRBV4-3; j_gene: TRBJ2-7; len: 14; CDR3nt: TGCGCCAGCAGCCAAGCTCATGGACGGTACGAGCAGTACTTC; CDR3aa: CASSQAHGRYEQYF
d_gene: -; abundance: -; v_gene: TRBV7-7; j_gene: TRBJ2-1; len: 12; CDR3nt: TGTGCTAGCAGCCCCTATCGCGGTGAGCAGTTCTTC; CDR3aa: CASSPYRGEQFF
d_gene: -; abundance: -; v_gene: TRBV4-1; j_gene: TRBJ2-3; len: 13; CDR3nt: TGCGCCAGCAGCCGCAAGTATCCAGATACGCAGTATTTT; CDR3aa: CASSRKYPDTQYF
d_gene: -; abundance: -; v_gene: TRBV19; j_gene: TRBJ2-7; len: 13; CDR3nt: TGTGCCAGTAGTCCCTTGTGGAGGGCGGAGCAGTACTTC; CDR3aa: CASSPLWRAEQYF
d_gene: TRBD2; abundance: -; v_gene: TRBV9; j_gene: TRBJ2-1; len: 15; CDR3nt: TGTGCCAGCACCTATGGGACTAGCGGTAACGATGAGCAGTTCTTC; CDR3aa: CASTYGTSGNDEQFF